This T cell receptor beta chain was captured in a study of blood T cell repertoires in COVID-19. Study summary: T cells, B-cell-depleted T cells, or PBMCs provided the cDNA or gDNA that served as material.

The CDR3 covers 16 residues. Germline loops: CDR1 LGHDT, CDR2 YNNKEL (reference sequence). The junction had 7 bases not matched to a gene; V was cut back by 1 base and J by 8 bases. The data were produced by immunoSEQ multiplex PCR, yet TCRdb's version contains in-frame clones alone and is incomplete. Of approximately 220,000 clones listed, over 70% are singletons. This sequence was found in a woman of 80 years or more with acute or convalescent COVID-19. The material sequenced was peripheral blood. The genes are TRBV3-1 (or the pseudogene TRBV3-2) and TRBJ2-1, with 11 bases aligning to TRBD1. CDR3 sequence reads: CASSQAGQGAVYEQFF. The DNA for the CDR3 is TGTGCCAGCAGCCAAGCCGGACAGGGGGCTGTGTATGAGCAGTTCTTC.